This is a list of T cell receptor beta chains from one sample in a study of tumor and adjacent non-tumor tissue in lung cancer. MiXCR was run by TCRdb on the multiplex PCR reads, yielding one entry per CDR3 protein. This table holds fewer than 80,000 distinct CDR3 sequences, around 70% found once. The specimen sequenced was lung tumor tissue. These receptors all come from a woman aged 70 to 79 with non-small cell lung cancer. Each CDR3 is given with its conserved first and last residue. The order of the fields is CDR3 length, V gene, clone size, D gene, J gene, CDR3 protein, CDR3 DNA. A D gene is named only where the DNA matches it firmly. Some rows have no size entry. The others give once, few or many, or a class for an expanded clone.

cdr3_length: 14; v_call: TRBV30; clone_size: -; d_call: -; j_call: TRBJ2-2; cdr3_aa: CAWTPVRGIGELFF; cdr3_nt: TGTGCCTGGACCCCCGTGAGGGGAATCGGGGAGTTGTTTTTT
cdr3_length: 16; v_call: TRBV6-5; clone_size: -; d_call: -; j_call: TRBJ2-5; cdr3_aa: CASSNHSGEGKETQYF; cdr3_nt: TGTGCCAGCAGTAACCACTCGGGAGAAGGTAAAGAGACCCAGTACTTC
cdr3_length: 15; v_call: TRBV20-1; clone_size: many; d_call: TRBD1; j_call: TRBJ1-5; cdr3_aa: CSAREDRGGNQPQHF; cdr3_nt: TGCAGTGCTAGAGAGGACAGGGGGGGCAATCAGCCCCAGCATTTT
cdr3_length: 11; v_call: TRBV5-4; clone_size: -; d_call: -; j_call: TRBJ2-1; cdr3_aa: CASILVGERFF; cdr3_nt: TGTGCCAGCATCTTGGTCGGTGAGCGGTTCTTC
cdr3_length: 15; v_call: TRBV6-5; clone_size: -; d_call: TRBD1; j_call: TRBJ1-1; cdr3_aa: CASIPSGGGHTEAFF; cdr3_nt: TGTGCCAGCATTCCTTCAGGGGGCGGGCACACTGAGGCTTTCTTT
cdr3_length: 15; v_call: TRBV28; clone_size: -; d_call: -; j_call: TRBJ2-1; cdr3_aa: CASSLYFPMDNEQFF; cdr3_nt: TGTGCCAGCAGTTTATACTTTCCTATGGACAATGAGCAGTTCTTC
cdr3_length: 12; v_call: TRBV13; clone_size: many; d_call: -; j_call: TRBJ2-7; cdr3_aa: CASSMSTYEQYF; cdr3_nt: TGTGCCAGCAGCATGTCTACCTACGAGCAGTACTTC
cdr3_length: 10; v_call: TRBV29-1; clone_size: -; d_call: -; j_call: TRBJ2-7; cdr3_aa: CNVVQHEQYF; cdr3_nt: TGTAACGTTGTGCAGCACGAGCAGTACTTC
cdr3_length: 13; v_call: TRBV20-1; clone_size: -; d_call: TRBD2; j_call: TRBJ2-1; cdr3_aa: CSTGASGRVEQFF; cdr3_nt: TGCAGTACTGGGGCTAGCGGGAGGGTCGAGCAGTTCTTC
cdr3_length: 11; v_call: TRBV20-1; clone_size: many; d_call: -; j_call: TRBJ2-5; cdr3_aa: CSALEKETQYF; cdr3_nt: TGCAGTGCTCTAGAAAAAGAGACCCAGTACTTC
cdr3_length: 15; v_call: TRBV5-5; clone_size: once; d_call: TRBD2; j_call: TRBJ2-7; cdr3_aa: CGSSYTSASVYERYF; cdr3_nt: TGTGGCAGCAGCTATACTAGCGCGAGCGTCTACGAGCGATACTTC
cdr3_length: 15; v_call: TRBV30; clone_size: -; d_call: TRBD2; j_call: TRBJ2-3; cdr3_aa: CAWSAWVVLAGTQYF; cdr3_nt: TGTGCCTGGAGTGCATGGGTGGTACTAGCGGGGACGCAGTATTTT
cdr3_length: 16; v_call: TRBV12-3/TRBV12-4; clone_size: once; d_call: -; j_call: TRBJ2-5; cdr3_aa: CVSSLWQGIPQETQYF; cdr3_nt: TGTGTCAGCAGTTTATGGCAGGGGATACCTCAAGAGACCCAGTACTTC
cdr3_length: 15; v_call: TRBV29-1; clone_size: -; d_call: TRBD2; j_call: TRBJ2-1; cdr3_aa: CSVEDWLAAHNEQFF; cdr3_nt: TGCAGCGTTGAAGATTGGCTAGCGGCCCACAATGAACAGTTCTTC
cdr3_length: 14; v_call: TRBV29-1; clone_size: -; d_call: -; j_call: TRBJ2-3; cdr3_aa: CSVRHFRPRDTQYF; cdr3_nt: TGCAGCGTTAGGCACTTTCGACCCCGAGATACGCAGTATTTT
cdr3_length: 17; v_call: TRBV4-2; clone_size: -; d_call: TRBD2; j_call: TRBJ2-1; cdr3_aa: CASSHDESSGSYNEQFF; cdr3_nt: TGTGCCAGCAGCCATGATGAGTCTAGCGGGAGCTATAATGAGCAGTTCTTC
cdr3_length: 15; v_call: TRBV29-1; clone_size: -; d_call: -; j_call: TRBJ2-5; cdr3_aa: CSGYSLEGAAETQYF; cdr3_nt: TGTAGCGGCTACTCATTAGAGGGAGCTGCGGAGACCCAGTATTTC
cdr3_length: 15; v_call: TRBV24-1; clone_size: -; d_call: TRBD1; j_call: TRBJ2-1; cdr3_aa: CATSDDRGLRNDQFF; cdr3_nt: TGTGCCACAAGTGACGACAGGGGGCTTAGGAATGATCAGTTCTTC
cdr3_length: 14; v_call: TRBV6-5; clone_size: many; d_call: TRBD2; j_call: TRBJ2-7; cdr3_aa: CASSGGVGYYEQYF; cdr3_nt: TGTGCCAGCAGTGGGGGGGTCGGTTACTACGAGCAGTACTTC
cdr3_length: 15; v_call: TRBV29-1; clone_size: medium-sized; d_call: -; j_call: TRBJ1-2; cdr3_aa: CSVLASPLLNYGYTF; cdr3_nt: TGCAGCGTCCTTGCCTCCCCACTACTCAACTATGGCTACACCTTC
cdr3_length: 16; v_call: TRBV30; clone_size: -; d_call: -; j_call: TRBJ2-2; cdr3_aa: CAWSVRVSAAGGELFF; cdr3_nt: TGTGCCTGGAGTGTACGTGTCAGCGCGGCCGGCGGGGAGCTGTTTTTT
cdr3_length: 17; v_call: TRBV19; clone_size: once; d_call: -; j_call: TRBJ2-2; cdr3_aa: CATTLWGAGRGPGELFF; cdr3_nt: TGTGCCACTACACTTTGGGGCGCAGGCAGGGGTCCGGGGGAGCTGTTTTTT
cdr3_length: 13; v_call: TRBV28; clone_size: many; d_call: -; j_call: TRBJ2-7; cdr3_aa: CASSFGSGYEQYF; cdr3_nt: TGTGCCAGCAGTTTTGGTAGCGGCTACGAGCAGTACTTC
cdr3_length: 15; v_call: TRBV20-1; clone_size: -; d_call: TRBD2; j_call: TRBJ2-3; cdr3_aa: CSAPAGEAASTTQYF; cdr3_nt: TGCAGTGCTCCAGCGGGGGAGGCGGCTAGTACTACGCAGTATTTT
cdr3_length: 13; v_call: TRBV29-1; clone_size: -; d_call: -; j_call: TRBJ1-4; cdr3_aa: CSVGGGSNKKLFF; cdr3_nt: TGCAGCGTTGGTGGGGGGAGTAATAAAAAACTGTTTTTT
cdr3_length: 13; v_call: TRBV7-9; clone_size: few; d_call: -; j_call: TRBJ2-7; cdr3_aa: CASSSEWNYEQYF; cdr3_nt: TGTGCCAGCAGCTCCGAATGGAACTACGAGCAGTACTTC
cdr3_length: 15; v_call: TRBV7-9; clone_size: few; d_call: -; j_call: TRBJ1-5; cdr3_aa: CASSRGFSEEQPQHF; cdr3_nt: TGTGCCAGCAGCCGAGGGTTTAGCGAAGAGCAGCCCCAGCATTTT
cdr3_length: 14; v_call: TRBV6-6; clone_size: -; d_call: -; j_call: TRBJ2-1; cdr3_aa: CARSTRDHSVEQFF; cdr3_nt: TGTGCCAGGAGTACCCGGGACCATAGCGTTGAGCAGTTCTTC
cdr3_length: 12; v_call: TRBV20-1; clone_size: many; d_call: -; j_call: TRBJ2-7; cdr3_aa: CSATGLPDEQYF; cdr3_nt: TGCAGTGCTACCGGACTCCCGGACGAGCAGTACTTC
cdr3_length: 19; v_call: TRBV12-3/TRBV12-4; clone_size: -; d_call: -; j_call: TRBJ1-5; cdr3_aa: CSSGAAGAGNWKSNQPQHF; cdr3_nt: TGTTCCAGCGGTGCCGCGGGGGCAGGGAATTGGAAGAGCAATCAGCCCCAGCATTTT
cdr3_length: 15; v_call: TRBV14; clone_size: -; d_call: -; j_call: TRBJ2-1; cdr3_aa: CASSLQGGRHYEQFF; cdr3_nt: TGTGCCAGCAGTCTTCAGGGGGGTAGACACTATGAGCAGTTCTTC
cdr3_length: 14; v_call: TRBV12-3/TRBV12-4; clone_size: -; d_call: -; j_call: TRBJ1-2; cdr3_aa: CVSTPGWGINGYTF; cdr3_nt: TGTGTCAGCACCCCGGGATGGGGGATTAATGGCTACACCTTC
cdr3_length: 12; v_call: TRBV29-1; clone_size: -; d_call: -; j_call: TRBJ1-1; cdr3_aa: CSVPTGTHEALF; cdr3_nt: TGCAGCGTACCTACCGGGACACATGAGGCTCTCTTT
cdr3_length: 13; v_call: TRBV7-3; clone_size: -; d_call: -; j_call: TRBJ2-3; cdr3_aa: CASTGPITDTQYF; cdr3_nt: TGTGCCAGCACTGGCCCAATCACAGATACGCAGTATTTT
cdr3_length: 15; v_call: TRBV10-3; clone_size: once; d_call: -; j_call: TRBJ1-3; cdr3_aa: CAISDAGPAGNTIYF; cdr3_nt: TGTGCCATCAGTGATGCAGGGCCCGCTGGAAACACCATATATTTT
cdr3_length: 12; v_call: TRBV20-1; clone_size: many; d_call: -; j_call: TRBJ1-2; cdr3_aa: CSALTGNYGYTF; cdr3_nt: TGCAGTGCTCTCACAGGAAACTATGGCTACACCTTC
cdr3_length: 12; v_call: TRBV28; clone_size: -; d_call: -; j_call: TRBJ1-1; cdr3_aa: CDSNGENTEAFF; cdr3_nt: TGTGACAGCAACGGAGAGAACACTGAAGCTTTCTTT
cdr3_length: 16; v_call: TRBV29-1; clone_size: many; d_call: -; j_call: TRBJ2-1; cdr3_aa: CSCDEVGDNAYNEQFF; cdr3_nt: TGCAGCTGTGATGAAGTGGGTGACAACGCCTACAATGAGCAGTTCTTC
cdr3_length: 13; v_call: TRBV28; clone_size: -; d_call: -; j_call: TRBJ2-3; cdr3_aa: CASSRDLSDTQYF; cdr3_nt: TGTGCCAGTAGTCGGGACCTTTCAGATACGCAGTATTTT
cdr3_length: 14; v_call: TRBV12-3/TRBV12-4; clone_size: -; d_call: TRBD1; j_call: TRBJ2-3; cdr3_aa: CATTWTGSTYTQYF; cdr3_nt: TGTGCCACGACCTGGACAGGGTCGACATATACGCAGTATTTT
cdr3_length: 15; v_call: TRBV29-1; clone_size: -; d_call: -; j_call: TRBJ2-1; cdr3_aa: CIVEAGGKIYNEQFF; cdr3_nt: TGCATCGTTGAAGCTGGCGGGAAGATCTACAATGAGCAGTTCTTC
cdr3_length: 16; v_call: TRBV10-3; clone_size: -; d_call: TRBD2; j_call: TRBJ2-2; cdr3_aa: CAISEEVSGNVGELLF; cdr3_nt: TGTGCCATCAGTGAGGAGGTTAGCGGGAATGTCGGGGAACTGTTGTTT
cdr3_length: 12; v_call: TRBV6-5; clone_size: medium-sized; d_call: -; j_call: TRBJ1-2; cdr3_aa: CASRSRVGGYTF; cdr3_nt: TGTGCCAGCAGGTCCAGGGTTGGCGGCTACACCTTC
cdr3_length: 12; v_call: TRBV24-1; clone_size: many; d_call: -; j_call: TRBJ1-2; cdr3_aa: CATSEQGYGYTF; cdr3_nt: TGTGCCACCAGTGAGCAGGGCTATGGCTACACCTTC
cdr3_length: 14; v_call: TRBV29-1; clone_size: -; d_call: TRBD1; j_call: TRBJ2-3; cdr3_aa: CSIGQGASTDTQYF; cdr3_nt: TGCAGCATTGGACAGGGGGCTAGTACAGATACGCAGTATTTT
cdr3_length: 18; v_call: TRBV24-1; clone_size: -; d_call: TRBD1; j_call: TRBJ2-3; cdr3_aa: CAASDWERNRDRADTQYF; cdr3_nt: TGTGCCGCTAGTGATTGGGAACGCAACCGGGACAGAGCAGATACGCAGTATTTT